Shown below are 21 T cell receptor beta chains from a single sample sequenced in a study of T cells in Graves' hyperthyroidism and ophthalmopathy. Amplification yielded TCR beta CDR3 regions, with RNA transcripts as the source. The TCR CDR3 first-round RT-PCR relied on the HTBI primer set. TCRdb re-analysed the multiplex PCR reads in MiXCR, keeping a single row per CDR3 protein. The sample consists of fewer than 350,000 distinct CDR3 sequences, approximately 13% of them appearing once. Sequencing was performed on blood. All receptors derive from a woman in her 40s with Graves' hyperthyroidism.

The chain has TRBV7-9 and TRBJ2-7; D possibly corresponds to TRBD1 (6 bases). Germline assignment: CDR1 SEHNR and CDR2 FQNEAQ (reference sequence). The CDR3 is made up of 12 amino acids. Trimming took 3 bases from V and 3 from J, leaving 6 bases between them. The CDR3, as DNA: TGTGCCAGCAGCTTCAGGGGCTACGAGCAGTACTTC. Residues: CASSFRGYEQYF.

At least ten counts were recorded for this clonotype. The rearrangement links TRBV24-1 to TRBJ1-6; unclear D gene. Trimming cost V 9 bases and J 6 bases, with 14 bases left between them. CDR3 length: 14 amino acids. CDR1 is KGHDR, CDR2 SFDVKD, per germline. CDR3 region: CATRGQAINSPLHF. The CDR3 nucleotides are TGTGCCACCCGTGGCCAGGCAATTAATTCACCCCTCCACTTT.

The V and J genes are TRBV7-9 and TRBJ1-6, with D possibly matching TRBD1 (5 bases). Looked up from germline, CDR1 is SEHNR and CDR2 is FQNEAQ (reference sequence). The V end was cut by 1 base, the J end by 9 bases, with 10 bases between. CDR3 length equals 14 residues. In DNA form, the CDR3 reads TGTGCCAGCAGCTTAGACAGAGGGGTTTCACCCCTCCACTTT. The encoded protein is CASSLDRGVSPLHF.

The rearrangement uses TRBV12-3 or TRBV12-4 and TRBJ2-5; 9 positions match TRBD1. V shed 5 bases and J 4 bases; nucleotides not matched to a gene: 2. The CDR3 runs 13 residues. The CDR3 region is CASSKDRGETQYF. The CDR3 region has the DNA TGTGCCAGCAGTAAGGACAGGGGAGAGACCCAGTACTTC.

This clonotype was seen ten or more times. This chain joins TRBV12-3 or TRBV12-4 and TRBJ1-1; D is uncertain. The CDR3 length is 13 residues. With 1 base removed from V and 11 bases from J, the gap between germline ends came to 14 bases. Written as DNA, the CDR3 is TGTGCCAGCAGTTTAGAGCAGGCCGGGATGGCTTTCTTT. Translation: CASSLEQAGMAFF.

The chain has TRBV7-8 and TRBJ1-4; tentatively, D is TRBD1 (6 bases). Germline CDR1 reads SGHVS; CDR2 reads FQNEAQ. V shed 5 bases and J shed 1 base, with 11 bases lying between them. This CDR3 comprises 15 residues. The DNA for the CDR3 is TGTGCCAGCAGCCCGGGAGGGGGAACTAATGAAAAACTGTTTTTT. Amino acids: CASSPGGGTNEKLFF.

The gene calls are TRBV27 and TRBJ1-4, with 10 bases matching TRBD1. V was clipped by 7 bases and J by 7 bases; unmatched bases: 3. This CDR3 spans 13 amino acids. Germline loops: CDR1 MNHEY, CDR2 SMNVEV (reference sequence). CDR3 region: CASKRQGAEKLFF. CDR3 nucleotides: TGTGCCAGCAAGAGACAGGGGGCTGAAAAACTGTTTTTT.

This clonotype was recorded only once. The rearrangement links TRBV12-3 or TRBV12-4 to TRBJ2-1; D gene ambiguous. V was trimmed by 3 bases and J by 4 bases, leaving 7 bases between them. This CDR3 region has 13 residues. In DNA, the CDR3 is TGTGCCAGCAGTTTCGACAAGTACAATGAGCAGTTCTTC. Translation gives CASSFDKYNEQFF.

This clonotype was recorded a few times. V is TRBV9 and J is TRBJ1-3, with D unclear. V lost 0 bases, J lost 0 bases, and 10 bases lay in between. The CDR3 runs to 16 residues. From germline, CDR1 is SGDLS and CDR2 YYNGEE. The CDR3 region is CASSVGGTSSGNTIYF. CDR3 nucleotide sequence: TGTGCCAGCAGCGTAGGGGGTACCTCCTCTGGAAACACCATATATTTT.

This clonotype was counted ten times or more. The genes are TRBV9 and TRBJ2-3; D might be TRBD2 (6 bases). V was pared by 3 bases and J by 1 base, with 12 bases between. CDR3 length: 15 amino acids. CDR1 is SGDLS, CDR2 YYNGEE, per germline. The CDR3 DNA reads as TGTGCCAGCAGCGCGGGACTTGGGCGCACAGATACGCAGTATTTT. As protein: CASSAGLGRTDTQYF.

This rearrangement joins TRBV20-1 to TRBJ2-1, with a weak D call TRBD2 (5 bases). V lost 1 base and J lost 8, with 9 bases in between. This CDR3 has 12 residues. CDR1 DFQATT and CDR2 SNEGSKA come from the germline V gene (reference sequence). DNA for the CDR3: TGCAGTGCTAGAGTCGGGGTCGATGAGCAGTTCTTC. It translates to CSARVGVDEQFF.

This chain connects TRBV19 to TRBJ2-1; maybe TRBD1 (6 bases). Trimming cost V 5 bases and J 4 bases, with 15 bases left between them. Germline V gene sequence: CDR1 LNHDA, CDR2 SQIVND (reference sequence). The CDR3 spans 15 residues. CDR3: CASSAFVDRYNEQFF. The CDR3 coding sequence is TGTGCCAGTAGTGCCTTCGTGGACAGATACAATGAGCAGTTCTTC.

The chain carries TRBV19 and TRBJ2-1, with 12 bases that match TRBD1. V lost 5 bases, J lost 9 bases, and 5 bases stayed unmatched. There are 14 residues in the CDR3. CDR1 is LNHDA, CDR2 SQIVND, per germline (reference sequence). CDR3 sequence (DNA): TGTGCCAGTAGTGCCGGGACAGGGGGCGGTGAGCAGTTCTTC. Translating gives CASSAGTGGGEQFF.

This clonotype was observed a handful of times. The chain uses TRBV7-9 and TRBJ2-7, with 13 bases lining up with TRBD2. CDR1 SEHNR and CDR2 FQNEAQ come from the germline V gene (reference sequence). This CDR3 has 15 amino acids. With 4 bases clipped from V and 6 bases from J, the junction kept 6 bases outside the gene matches. CDR3 region: CASSSTTSGRAEQYF. DNA of the CDR3: TGTGCCAGCAGCTCGACAACTAGCGGGAGGGCCGAGCAGTACTTC.

This clonotype has ten or more counts. The chain employs TRBV6-5 and TRBJ2-3; D possibly matches TRBD1 or TRBD2 (7 bases each). CDR3 length equals 19 residues. Germline V gene data show CDR1 as MNHEY and CDR2 as SVGAGI. V was clipped by 0 bases and J by 5 bases, with 24 bases between them. The CDR3 sequence: CASSYSSLGRGGVGDTQYF. DNA of the CDR3: TGTGCCAGCAGTTACTCGAGTTTAGGCAGGGGGGGGGTCGGAGATACGCAGTATTTT.

This clonotype has only a few counts. V and J are TRBV25-1 and TRBJ1-3, with D unclear. Between the trimmed V and J ends, which lost 7 bases and 0 bases, there was a span of 7 bases. Germline assignment: CDR1 MGHDK and CDR2 SYGVNS. The CDR3 totals 13 residues. Written as DNA, the CDR3 is TGTGCCAGCACCGGAGACTCTGGAAACACCATATATTTT. This codes for CASTGDSGNTIYF.

This clonotype was recorded many times. The chain employs TRBV28 and TRBJ1-5, with D perhaps TRBD1 (6 bases). Germline V gene lookup returns CDR1 MDHEN and CDR2 SYDVKM. Trimming removed 3 bases from V and 1 base from J, with 10 bases in between. CDR3 length: 15 amino acids. The CDR3 coding sequence is TGTGCCAGCAGTTTGGGGGGGGCCAGCAATCAGCCCCAGCATTTT. Amino acid sequence: CASSLGGASNQPQHF.

This clonotype was seen ten or more times. The chain combines TRBV2 with TRBJ1-1; 9 positions match TRBD1. With 3 bases clipped from V and 0 bases from J, the junction kept 2 bases outside the gene matches. The germline gives CDR1 SNHLY, CDR2 FYNNEI. The CDR3 is 15 amino acids. The CDR3 region has the DNA TGTGCCAGCAGTGAGGGGACAGGGATGAACACTGAAGCTTTCTTT. Translating it yields CASSEGTGMNTEAFF.

This clonotype appeared many times. This sequence joins TRBV12-3 or TRBV12-4 and TRBJ1-2; D is possibly TRBD1 (5 bases). The CDR3 sequence is 14 residues long. V lost 5 bases and J 5 bases, leaving 15 bases between the germline ends. CDR3 residues: CASSLRRGLYGYTF. The CDR3, as DNA: TGTGCCAGCAGTCTTCGTAGGGGCTTATATGGCTACACCTTC.

This clonotype was observed at least ten times. CDR3 loop: CASSLSPVSAAFF. The CDR3 coding sequence is TGTGCCAGCAGTCTCAGCCCAGTAAGCGCAGCTTTCTTT. This rearrangement joins TRBV2 to TRBJ1-1; D gene unclear. The germline gives CDR1 SNHLY, CDR2 FYNNEI. V was trimmed by 5 bases and J by 10 bases, leaving 17 bases between them. This CDR3 spans 13 amino acids. Looking up the rest from reference TRBV2 and TRBJ1-1 gives the full variable domain: EPEVTQTPSHQVTQMGQEVILRCVPISNHLYFYWYRQILGQKVEFLVSFYNNEISEKSEIFDDQFSVERPDGSNFTLKIRSTKLEDSAMYFCASSLSPVSAAFFGQGTRLTVV.

This clonotype was counted ten times or more. V usage is TRBV25-1 and J usage is TRBJ1-1; possible D gene TRBD1, 5 bases. Between the trimmed V and J ends, which lost 4 bases and 1 base, there was a span of 16 bases. CDR3 length: 16 amino acids. CDR1 and CDR2 from the germline V gene are MGHDK and SYGVNS. In nucleotides, the CDR3 is TGTGCCAGCAGTGCTGCAGGGTCCCTGACGAACACTGAAGCTTTCTTT. It specifies CASSAAGSLTNTEAFF. Drawing the rest from reference TRBV25-1 and TRBJ1-1, the complete variable domain is EADIYQTPRYLVIGTGKKITLECSQTMGHDKMYWYQQDPGMELHLIHYSYGVNSTEKGDLSSESTVSRIRTEHFPLTLESARPSHTSQYLCASSAAGSLTNTEAFFGQGTRLTVV.